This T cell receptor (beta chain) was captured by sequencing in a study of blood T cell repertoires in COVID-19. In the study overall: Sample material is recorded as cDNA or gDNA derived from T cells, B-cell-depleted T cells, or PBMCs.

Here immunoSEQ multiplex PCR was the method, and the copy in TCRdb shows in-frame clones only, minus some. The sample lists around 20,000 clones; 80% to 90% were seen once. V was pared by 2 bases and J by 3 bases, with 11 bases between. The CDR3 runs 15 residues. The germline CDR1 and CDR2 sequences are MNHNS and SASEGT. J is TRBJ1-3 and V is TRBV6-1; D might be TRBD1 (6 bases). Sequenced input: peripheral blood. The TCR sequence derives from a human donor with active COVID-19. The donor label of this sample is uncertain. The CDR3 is CASSEFGRGGNTIYF. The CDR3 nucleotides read TGTGCCAGCAGTGAATTCGGCAGGGGTGGAAACACCATATATTTT.